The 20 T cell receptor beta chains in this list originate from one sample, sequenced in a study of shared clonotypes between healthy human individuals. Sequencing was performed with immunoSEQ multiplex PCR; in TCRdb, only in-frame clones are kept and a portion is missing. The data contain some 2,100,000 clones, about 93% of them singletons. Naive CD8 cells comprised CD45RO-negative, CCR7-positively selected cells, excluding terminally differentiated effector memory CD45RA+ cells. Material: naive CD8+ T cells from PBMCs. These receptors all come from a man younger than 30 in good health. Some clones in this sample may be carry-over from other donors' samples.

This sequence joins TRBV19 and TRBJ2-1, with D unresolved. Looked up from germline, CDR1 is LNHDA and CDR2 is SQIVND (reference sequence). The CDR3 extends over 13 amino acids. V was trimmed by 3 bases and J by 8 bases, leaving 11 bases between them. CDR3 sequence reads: CASSILTWDEQFF. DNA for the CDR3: TGTGCCAGTAGTATCCTCACTTGGGATGAGCAGTTCTTC. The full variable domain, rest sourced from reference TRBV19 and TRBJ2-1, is DGGITQSPKYLFRKEGQNVTLSCEQNLNHDAMYWYRQDPGQGLRLIYYSQIVNDFQKGDIAEGYSVSREKKESFPLTVTSAQKNPTAFYLCASSILTWDEQFFGPGTRLTVL.

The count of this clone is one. CDR3 nucleotides: TGCGCCAGCAGCCAAGGGGAGGCTGAAGCTTTCTTT. Residues: CASSQGEAEAFF. V and J are TRBV4-1 and TRBJ1-1; D is unresolved. The CDR3 is 12 amino acids. Germline V gene data show CDR1 as MGHRA and CDR2 as YSYEKL. Trimming took off 1 base at V and 6 bases at J, with 6 bases between the two ends.

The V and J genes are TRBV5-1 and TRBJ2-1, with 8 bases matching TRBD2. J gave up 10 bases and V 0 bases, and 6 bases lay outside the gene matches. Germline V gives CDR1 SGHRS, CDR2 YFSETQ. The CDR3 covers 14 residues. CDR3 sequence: CASSLEASGQEQFF. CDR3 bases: TGCGCCAGCAGCTTGGAGGCTAGCGGGCAAGAGCAGTTCTTC. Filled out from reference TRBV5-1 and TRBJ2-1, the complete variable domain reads KAGVTQTPRYLIKTRGQQVTLSCSPISGHRSVSWYQQTPGQGLQFLFEYFSETQRNKGNFPGRFSGRQFSNSRSEMNVSTLELGDSALYLCASSLEASGQEQFFGPGTRLTVL.

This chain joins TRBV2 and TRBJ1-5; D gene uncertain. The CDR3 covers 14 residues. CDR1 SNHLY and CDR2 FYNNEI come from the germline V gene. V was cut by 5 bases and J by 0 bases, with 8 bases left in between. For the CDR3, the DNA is TGTGCCAGCAGTCTCGCCACTAGCAATCAGCCCCAGCATTTT. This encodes CASSLATSNQPQHF.

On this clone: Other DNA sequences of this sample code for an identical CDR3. Written as DNA, the CDR3 is TGTGCCAGCAGCTTAGCCAGGATCAATGAGCAGTTCTTC. Its protein is CASSLARINEQFF. The V call is TRBV7-8, the J call TRBJ2-1; D remains unclear. Germline V gene sequence: CDR1 SGHVS, CDR2 FQNEAQ. The CDR3 length is 13 residues. The V gene lost 0 bases and the J gene lost 6 bases, with 6 bases spanning the gap.

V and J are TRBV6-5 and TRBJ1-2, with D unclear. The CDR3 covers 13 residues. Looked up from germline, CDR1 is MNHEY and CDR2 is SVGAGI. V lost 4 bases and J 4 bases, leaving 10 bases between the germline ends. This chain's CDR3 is CASSSQETYGYTF. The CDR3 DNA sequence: TGTGCCAGCAGTTCGCAAGAAACCTATGGCTACACCTTC.

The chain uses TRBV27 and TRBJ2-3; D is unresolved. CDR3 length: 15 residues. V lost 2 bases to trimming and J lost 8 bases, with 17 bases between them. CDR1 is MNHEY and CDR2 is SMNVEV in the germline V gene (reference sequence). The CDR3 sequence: CASSLALPVVRTQYF. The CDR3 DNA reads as TGTGCCAGCAGTTTAGCCCTCCCGGTGGTTCGTACGCAGTATTTT.

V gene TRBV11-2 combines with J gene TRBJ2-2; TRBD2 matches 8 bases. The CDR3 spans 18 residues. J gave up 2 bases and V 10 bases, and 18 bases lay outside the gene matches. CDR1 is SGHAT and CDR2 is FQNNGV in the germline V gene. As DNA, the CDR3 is TGTGCCACCCCCTTCGCCAGTCCTAGCGGGCGAAACACCGGGGAGCTGTTTTTT. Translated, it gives CATPFASPSGRNTGELFF.

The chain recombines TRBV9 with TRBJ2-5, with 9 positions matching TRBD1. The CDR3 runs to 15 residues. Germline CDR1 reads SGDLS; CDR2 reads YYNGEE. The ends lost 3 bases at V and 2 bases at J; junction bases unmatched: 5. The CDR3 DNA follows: TGTGCCAGCAGCGAGAAACAGGGGGCTCAAGAGACCCAGTACTTC. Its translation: CASSEKQGAQETQYF.

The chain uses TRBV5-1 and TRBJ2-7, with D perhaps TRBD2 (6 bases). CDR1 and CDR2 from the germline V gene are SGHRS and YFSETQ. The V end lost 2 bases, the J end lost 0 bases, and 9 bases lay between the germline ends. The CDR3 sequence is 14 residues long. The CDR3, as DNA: TGCGCCAGCAGCTTCGCTAGCGCCTCCTACGAGCAGTACTTC. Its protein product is CASSFASASYEQYF.

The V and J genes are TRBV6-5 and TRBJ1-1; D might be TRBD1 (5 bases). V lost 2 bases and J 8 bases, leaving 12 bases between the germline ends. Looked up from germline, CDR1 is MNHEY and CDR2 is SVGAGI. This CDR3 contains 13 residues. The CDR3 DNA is TGTGCCAGCAGTTACACCAACTGGGACGAAGCTTTCTTT. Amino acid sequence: CASSYTNWDEAFF.

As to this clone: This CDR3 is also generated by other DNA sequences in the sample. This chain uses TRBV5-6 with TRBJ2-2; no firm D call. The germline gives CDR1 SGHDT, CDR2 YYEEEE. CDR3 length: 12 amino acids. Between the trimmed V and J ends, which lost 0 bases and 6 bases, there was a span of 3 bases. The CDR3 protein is CASSLGPGELFF. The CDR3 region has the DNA TGTGCCAGCAGCTTGGGCCCCGGGGAGCTGTTTTTT.

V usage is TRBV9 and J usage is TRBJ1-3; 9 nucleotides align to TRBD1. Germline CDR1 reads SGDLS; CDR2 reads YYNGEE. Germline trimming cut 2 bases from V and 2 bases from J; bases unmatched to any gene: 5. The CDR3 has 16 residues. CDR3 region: CASSVSGTGTGNTIYF. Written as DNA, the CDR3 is TGTGCCAGCAGCGTCTCAGGGACAGGGACTGGAAACACCATATATTTT.

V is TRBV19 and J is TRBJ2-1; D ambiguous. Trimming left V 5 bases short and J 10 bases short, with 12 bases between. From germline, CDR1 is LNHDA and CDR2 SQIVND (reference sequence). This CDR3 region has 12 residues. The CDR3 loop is CASSGRSGEQFF. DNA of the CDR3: TGTGCCAGTAGTGGGCGCTCCGGAGAGCAGTTCTTC. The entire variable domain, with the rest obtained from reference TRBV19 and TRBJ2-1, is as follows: DGGITQSPKYLFRKEGQNVTLSCEQNLNHDAMYWYRQDPGQGLRLIYYSQIVNDFQKGDIAEGYSVSREKKESFPLTVTSAQKNPTAFYLCASSGRSGEQFFGPGTRLTVL.

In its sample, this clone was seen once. The CDR3 sequence is CASGPGLSEQYF. CDR3 DNA sequence: TGTGCTAGTGGCCCAGGACTGAGCGAGCAGTACTTC. The chain combines TRBV12-5 with TRBJ2-7, with a tentative D call TRBD2 (5 bases). Germline CDR1 is LGHNT and CDR2 is FRNRAP. V was clipped by 6 bases and J by 6 bases, with 12 bases between them. The CDR3 contains 12 residues. Complete variable domain (other parts from reference TRBV12-5 and TRBJ2-7): DARVTQTPRHKVTEMGQEVTMRCQPILGHNTVFWYRQTMMQGLELLAYFRNRAPLDDSGMPKDRFSAEMPDATLATLKIQPSEPRDSAVYFCASGPGLSEQYFGPGTRLTVT.

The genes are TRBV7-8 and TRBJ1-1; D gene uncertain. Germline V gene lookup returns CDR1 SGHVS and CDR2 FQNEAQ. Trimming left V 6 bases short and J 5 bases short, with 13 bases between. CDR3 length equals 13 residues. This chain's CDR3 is CASSQYMGTEAFF. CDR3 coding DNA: TGTGCCAGCAGTCAATACATGGGAACTGAAGCTTTCTTT.

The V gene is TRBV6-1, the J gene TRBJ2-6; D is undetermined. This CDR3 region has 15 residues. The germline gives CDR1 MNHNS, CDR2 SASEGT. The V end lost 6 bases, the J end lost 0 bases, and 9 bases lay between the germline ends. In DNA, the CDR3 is TGTGCCAGCAGGAGTTGGATCTCTGGGGCCAACGTCCTGACTTTC. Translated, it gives CASRSWISGANVLTF.

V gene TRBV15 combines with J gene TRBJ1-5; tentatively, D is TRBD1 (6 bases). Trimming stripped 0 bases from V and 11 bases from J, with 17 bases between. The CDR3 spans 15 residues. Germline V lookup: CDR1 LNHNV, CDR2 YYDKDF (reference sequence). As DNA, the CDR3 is TGTGCCACCAGCAGAGATGGGCAGCTCGGGACAACCCAGCATTTT. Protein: CATSRDGQLGTTQHF.

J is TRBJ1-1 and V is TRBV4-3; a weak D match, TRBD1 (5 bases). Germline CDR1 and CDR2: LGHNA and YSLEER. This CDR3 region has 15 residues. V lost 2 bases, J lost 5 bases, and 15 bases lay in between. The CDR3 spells CASSQTWGGNTEAFF. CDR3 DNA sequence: TGCGCCAGCAGCCAAACCTGGGGGGGGAATACTGAAGCTTTCTTT.

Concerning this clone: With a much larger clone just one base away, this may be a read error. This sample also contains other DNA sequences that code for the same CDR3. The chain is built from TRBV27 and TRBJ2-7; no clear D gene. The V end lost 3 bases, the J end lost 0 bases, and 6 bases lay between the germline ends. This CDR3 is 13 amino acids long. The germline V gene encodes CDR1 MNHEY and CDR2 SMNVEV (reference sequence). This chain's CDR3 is CASSLESSYEQYF. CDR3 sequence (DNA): TGTGCCAGCAGTTTGGAGAGCTCCTACGAGCAGTACTTC.